The following is a T cell receptor (beta chain) sequence with its context. No cognate antigen has been identified for it. Base qualities are not at hand, and no much larger clone is one base apart. The entry originates in a study of blood T cell repertoires in COVID-19 (dated by TCRdb to between 2020 and 2021). The study in broad terms: Samples from collaborators originated in the United States, Italy and Spain and spanned both the acute and convalescent phases of COVID-19. Samples were obtained from the ongoing ImmuneRACE study (first 160 participants) and from 950 to 1,500 subjects provided by 6 global collaborators. The repertoires were released in a freely available public database meant as a resource for research on the immune response to SARS-CoV-2. The prospective study material was composed of cDNA or gDNA derived from T cells, B-cell-depleted T cells, or PBMCs. Nearly every sample came with metadata listing a de-identified subject ID, COVID-19 status, age in years and sex. Deeply sampled blood TCRbeta repertoires from subjects exposed to, actively infected with, or recovered from COVID-19 were included in the dataset. Where available, HLA class I and class II types were obtained from metadata supplied by the sample provider rather than from assay-based typing.

As encoded in the germline V gene (reference sequence), CDR1 is LNHDA while CDR2 is SQIVND. The CDR3 contains 15 residues, cysteine and phenylalanine counted. The CDR3 DNA has 45 bases and is translated from base 1. From V the trimming removes 3 bases and from J it removes 7 bases, while the gene matches leave 8 bases of the junction unaccounted for. In the prospective study, participants were roughly 18 to 100 years old, resided in about two dozen geographic areas of the United States, and were enrolled through a virtual design. Cohort assignment in the prospective study relied on participant-reported clinical history from a screening survey and a study questionnaire. ImmuneRACE Cohort 3 recovered participants were defined by two consecutive negative NP/OP PCR tests, healthcare professional clearance, or symptom resolution. In the prospective study, whole blood, serum and a nasopharyngeal or oropharyngeal swab were collected from each participant by mobile phlebotomists. Over a roughly 2-month period, participants in the prospective study had the option of providing additional blood draws and questionnaires. Blood samples from the prospective study were shipped frozen or at room temperature prior to DNA extraction.

Broad study findings and their caveats: Clinical and demographic metadata were provided uncurated, with the amount varying by source and participant.

TCRbeta CDR3 regions were amplified from genomic DNA by means of the immunoSEQ Assay, a bias-controlled multiplex PCR. Processing in the source paper ran as follows. Nucleated cell counts per sample were estimated from amplification of reference gene primers within the assay. To quantify the absolute abundance of each unique TCRbeta CDR3 rearrangement, sequence reads were collapsed and filtered. For each sample, productive Simpson clonality was calculated as the square root of Simpson's diversity index over productive rearrangements. The source is immuneACCESS, and TCRdb retained only in-frame sequences with V and J called. Part of the clones is not carried over; for the studies checked, unresolved V genes explain less than half of this, and the remainder is unexplained. For V, J and clone size, that table is used; D and trimming come from the DNA. Recorded for this sample are a few hundred thousand clones; around 84% of them occurred a single time. The biggest ten clones account for about 2.5% of the sample.

The sequence links TRBV19 to TRBJ2-1; 8 of the junction bases match TRBD1. The TCR comes from a woman between 45 and 60 years old who had recovered from COVID-19. Material for sequencing was PBMCs or T cells enriched from blood (not recorded which). In nucleotides, the sequence is TGTGCCAGTAGTATTTCAGACAGGGGAGGTAATGAGCAGTTCTTC. The translation is CASSISDRGGNEQFF.